Sequencing of this TCR beta chain was carried out in a study of beta chain features in type 1 diabetes. In its sample, this clone was seen a few times. Its target is unknown. CD45RO/CCR7/CD25/CD127/CD95/CD27 separated CD4+ naive, central memory, regulatory and stem cell-like memory cells by sorting. Expressed TCRB transcripts were sequenced because the isolated RNA had all been reverse transcribed beforehand. Only in-frame clones appear in the TCRdb table, and some are missing; sequencing was by immunoSEQ multiplex PCR. The table shows 300,000 to 350,000 clones, with 20% occurring only once. Germline CDR1 LGHNT, CDR2 FRNRAP. CDR3 size: 13 residues. Trimming shortened V by 1 base and J by 11 bases, and 14 bases separated the two germline ends. Study results and limitations: Type 1 diabetes patients showed fewer insertions and more deletions at VDJ junctions.

Source material: naive CD4+ T cells from blood. The clonotype originates from a woman aged 18 to 35 in good health. J is TRBJ1-1 and V is TRBV12-5, with TRBD1 as a possible D gene (6 bases). CDR3 coding DNA: TGTGCTAGTGGTTTGGAAACTACAGGGATGGCTTTCTTT. Its translation: CASGLETTGMAFF.